This passage covers 5 T cell receptor beta chains from one sample sequenced in a study of PD-L1 blockade in urothelial cancer (dated by TCRdb to about 2017). The library relied on the immunoSEQ multiplex PCR assay. Here the immuneACCESS table is served through TCRdb, limited to in-frame sequences with V and J called. Missing clones are a known gap in these copies; in checked studies unresolved V genes cover under half, and the rest lacks a known reason. The sample table contains 68,000 or so clones; only one count was recorded for about four fifths of them. The top ten clonotypes cover 4.5% to 6% of the sample. The sample's time point label, decoded: pretreatment peripheral blood. This specimen was PBMCs, taken around atezolizumab (anti-PD-L1) treatment. The receptor set was obtained from a man aged 70 or older with urothelial cancer.

V is TRBV25-1 and J is TRBJ2-7; 7 bases fit TRBD1. The ends lost 1 base at V and 3 bases at J; junction bases unmatched: 6. Germline V CDR1 and CDR2: MGHDK, SYGVNS. The CDR3 runs 15 residues. The CDR3 reads CASSEFGDSVYEQYF. CDR3 nucleotide sequence: TGTGCCAGCAGTGAATTTGGGGACAGCGTCTACGAGCAGTACTTC.

The chain is built from TRBV7-3 and TRBJ2-3; 8 bases align to TRBD2. This CDR3 comprises 16 residues. The junction had 11 bases not matched to a gene; V was cut back by 5 bases and J by 4 bases. The germline gives CDR1 SGHTA, CDR2 FQGTGA. CDR3 amino acids: CASSPQGSGSSDTQYF. As DNA, the CDR3 is TGTGCCAGCAGCCCCCAGGGCAGCGGGAGTTCAGATACGCAGTATTTT.

The rearrangement uses TRBV29-1 and TRBJ2-3, with a weak D call TRBD1 (5 bases). Germline V CDR1 and CDR2: SQVTM, ANQGSEA. This CDR3 has 14 residues. V gave up 7 bases and J gave up 2 bases, with 16 bases separating them. The CDR3 reads CSARLGAYTDTQYF. The DNA for the CDR3 is TGCAGCGCCCGGTTAGGGGCGTACACAGATACGCAGTATTTT.

The V and J genes are TRBV19 and TRBJ2-3; D is possibly TRBD2 (6 bases). Per the germline V gene, CDR1 is LNHDA and CDR2 is SQIVND (reference sequence). This CDR3 spans 13 amino acids. The ends were cut back, 5 bases at V and 7 bases at J, with 13 bases in the middle. In nucleotides, the CDR3 is TGTGCCAGTAGTGCCCGGCGGGGAAATACGCAGTATTTT. Translation gives CASSARRGNTQYF.

This clone was found once. The CDR3 nucleotides are TGTGCCAGCACTACGGGACAGGGTACCGGGGAGCTGTTTTTT. Translated: CASTTGQGTGELFF. J is TRBJ2-2 and V is TRBV6-1; 9 nucleotides agree with TRBD1. Trimming cost V 7 bases and J 5 bases; bases outside gene matches: 5. Germline CDR1 MNHNS, CDR2 SASEGT. This CDR3 comprises 14 residues.